This T cell receptor beta chain was captured by sequencing in a study of molecular identifiers for immune sequencing clone quantification. TCRdb re-called the PCR reads with MiXCR, one entry per CDR3 protein. The table lists about 510,000 distinct CDR3 sequences, roughly a fifth of them singletons, with around 0.86% in the top ten. Naive CD8 T cells were FACS-sorted by CD8+CD4-CCR7+CD45RA+ markers. Germline lookup yields CDR1 MNHEY and CDR2 SMNVEV (reference sequence). This CDR3 has 14 amino acids. V lost 2 bases, J lost 1 base, and 8 bases lay in between. Material: naive CD8+ T cells from blood, with Jurkat cell RNA spiked in. Subset here: FACS-sorted CD8+CD4-CCR7+CD45RA+ naive T cells. The chain couples TRBV27 to TRBJ1-2; D might be TRBD1 (5 bases). This receptor was obtained from a human donor in good health. Some libraries in this study had Jurkat cell RNA spiked in. The CDR3 bases are TGTGCCAGCAGTTTAGACAGTAATAACTATGGCTACACCTTC. This gives the protein CASSLDSNNYGYTF.